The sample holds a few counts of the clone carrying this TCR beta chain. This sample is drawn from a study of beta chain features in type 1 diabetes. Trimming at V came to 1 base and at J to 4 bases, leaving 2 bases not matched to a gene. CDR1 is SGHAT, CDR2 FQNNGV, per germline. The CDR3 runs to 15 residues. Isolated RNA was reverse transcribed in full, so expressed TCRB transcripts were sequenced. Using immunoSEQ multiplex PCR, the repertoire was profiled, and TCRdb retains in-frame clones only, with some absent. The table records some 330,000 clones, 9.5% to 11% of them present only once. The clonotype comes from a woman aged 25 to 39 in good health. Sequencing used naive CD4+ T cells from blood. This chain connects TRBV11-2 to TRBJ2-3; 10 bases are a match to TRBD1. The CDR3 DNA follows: TGTGCCAGCAGCTTAGGGACAGGGGGTGCAGATACGCAGTATTTT. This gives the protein CASSLGTGGADTQYF.